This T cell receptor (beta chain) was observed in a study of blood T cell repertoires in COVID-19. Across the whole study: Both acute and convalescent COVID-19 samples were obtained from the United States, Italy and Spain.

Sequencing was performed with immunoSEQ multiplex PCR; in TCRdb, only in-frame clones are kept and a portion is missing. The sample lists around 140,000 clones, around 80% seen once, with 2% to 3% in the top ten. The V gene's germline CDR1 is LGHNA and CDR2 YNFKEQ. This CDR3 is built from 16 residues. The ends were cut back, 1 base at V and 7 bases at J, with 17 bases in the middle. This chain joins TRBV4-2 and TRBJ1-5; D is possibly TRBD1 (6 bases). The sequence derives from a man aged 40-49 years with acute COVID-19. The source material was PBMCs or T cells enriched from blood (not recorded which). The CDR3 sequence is CASSQGALGGGQPQHF. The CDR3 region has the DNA TGTGCCAGCAGCCAAGGAGCGTTAGGGGGGGGGCAGCCCCAGCATTTT.